These T cell receptor beta chains were read from a single sample in a study of a mutant IDH1 vaccine in newly diagnosed glioma. The table came from immunoSEQ multiplex PCR; TCRdb's copy has only in-frame clones and leaves some out. The sample includes about 59,000 clones, more than 85% of them seen just once. This material consisted of PBMCs, taken from a glioma patient treated with radiotherapy, temozolomide or both. These receptors were collected from a man between 45 and 60 years old with glioma. Each CDR3 is given with its conserved first and last residue. Each record gives: V gene, clone size, D gene, J gene, CDR3 DNA, CDR3 protein. The D gene is left open where the match is weak. A clone size is listed for some rows: how often the clone was seen (once, few, many), or a class if it is expanded.

TRBV9	-	-	TRBJ2-1	TGTGCCAGCAGTCAAAGCGTAGGTGGCGTACGGAATGAGCAGTTCTTC	CASSQSVGGVRNEQFF
TRBV30	-	-	TRBJ1-1	TGTGCCTGGAGTGTATCCGGGGACACTGAAGCTTTCTTT	CAWSVSGDTEAFF
TRBV27	-	-	TRBJ1-2	TGTGCCAGCAGTTTCCGGGGGGCGCAAGGTGGCTACACCTTC	CASSFRGAQGGYTF
TRBV7-9	-	TRBD1	TRBJ2-7	TGTGCCAGCAGCTCGAGGTCAGACAGGGTACTAACCTACGAGCAGTACTTC	CASSSRSDRVLTYEQYF
TRBV6-5	-	-	TRBJ1-1	TGTGCCAGCAGTTACTCGAGGGAGGTGGGCACTGAAGCTTTCTTT	CASSYSREVGTEAFF
TRBV9	-	-	TRBJ2-1	TGTGCCAGCAGCGTAATGGGGAGCTCCTACAATGAGCAGTTCTTC	CASSVMGSSYNEQFF
TRBV19	-	TRBD1	TRBJ1-5	TGTGCCAGTAGTGGAGGGACAGGCAATCAGCCCCAGCATTTT	CASSGGTGNQPQHF
TRBV25-1	few	-	TRBJ2-7	TGTGCCGTGACGGACAGTCTGAGCGAGCAGTACTTC	CAVTDSLSEQYF
TRBV5-1	-	TRBD1	TRBJ1-1	TGCGCCAGCAGCGCAGGACAGGGAGGGTGGAGTGAAGCTTTCTTT	CASSAGQGGWSEAFF
TRBV18	-	-	TRBJ2-2	TGTGCCAGCTCACCATGGGGGGCAGCGGACACCGGGGAGCTGTTTTTT	CASSPWGAADTGELFF
TRBV6-4	once	-	TRBJ1-5	TGTGCCAGCAGTGACCAGGCAAGCAATCAGCCCCAGCATTTT	CASSDQASNQPQHF
TRBV2	-	TRBD1	TRBJ1-5	TGTGCCAGCAGGGTAGGACAGGCGGGGCAGCCCCAGCATTTT	CASRVGQAGQPQHF
TRBV19	-	-	TRBJ2-7	TGTGCCAGTAGCATCGGGACCCTGCGGGGAGAGCAGTACTTC	CASSIGTLRGEQYF
TRBV2	-	-	TRBJ2-3	TGTGCCAGCAGAGAAATCTCGGTTCCGGGTTTCAACACAGATACGCAGTATTTT	CASREISVPGFNTDTQYF
TRBV5-1	-	-	TRBJ2-2	TGCGCCAGCAGCTTGAACGTGGCAGGGACCGGGGAGCTGTTTTTT	CASSLNVAGTGELFF
TRBV19	-	-	TRBJ2-2	TGTGCCAGTAGGGGGTGGGGGACGAACACCGGGGAGCTGTTTTTT	CASRGWGTNTGELFF
TRBV19	-	-	TRBJ2-3	TGTGCCAGTACCTCACGGCGGGCCGCTAGCACAGATACGCAGTATTTT	CASTSRRAASTDTQYF
TRBV28	-	TRBD1	TRBJ1-2	TGTGCCAGCAGTTTTGTTTCGACAAACAGGGGAGGCTACACCTTC	CASSFVSTNRGGYTF
TRBV7-8	-	-	TRBJ2-2	TGTGCCAGCAAAAGGGAGCTGTTTTTT	CASKRELFF
TRBV5-4	few	-	TRBJ2-5	TGTGCCAGCAGCTTCCCCGCGGCAGAGACCCAGTACTTC	CASSFPAAETQYF
TRBV14	medium-sized	TRBD2	TRBJ2-1	TGTGCCAGCAGCCATCCGACTAGCCCGGCGAGGAATGAGCAGTTCTTC	CASSHPTSPARNEQFF
TRBV5-5	-	-	TRBJ1-4	TGTGCCAGCAGCTTGGAGGCGGCCAATGAAAAACTGTTTTTT	CASSLEAANEKLFF
TRBV5-6	-	-	TRBJ1-4	TGTGCCAGCAGCTTGAGGTGGCGGGATGAAAAACTGTTTTTT	CASSLRWRDEKLFF
TRBV18	-	-	TRBJ2-6	TGTGCCAGCTCACCATCTCCCCTAACAAACTCTGGGGCCAACGTCCTGACTTTC	CASSPSPLTNSGANVLTF